The 12 T cell receptor beta chains below were found in one sample sequenced in a study of T cells in Graves' hyperthyroidism and ophthalmopathy. Researchers took RNA transcripts and amplified the TCR beta CDR3 regions from them. HTBI primers were the set used in a first-round RT-PCR of the TCR CDR3. MiXCR was run by TCRdb on the multiplex PCR reads, yielding one entry per CDR3 protein. The data show about 560,000 distinct CDR3 sequences, 12% to 15% seen once. The sample was blood. Receptor source: a woman aged 40-49 years with Graves' hyperthyroidism.

Details on this clonotype: This sequence may be a read error, since a much larger clone differs from it by one base. V usage is TRBV18 and J usage is TRBJ2-2; D is perhaps TRBD2 (6 bases). Looked up from germline, CDR1 is KGHSH and CDR2 is LQKENI. The CDR3 loop spans 15 amino acids. V shed 6 bases and J shed 3 bases, with 14 bases lying between them. CDR3 amino acids: CASSGLLVDTGELFF. The DNA for the CDR3 is TGTGCCAGCTCGGGACTCCTTGTAGACACCGGGGAGCTGTTTTTT.

This clonotype was counted many times. V and J are TRBV7-2 and TRBJ2-2; TRBD2 matches at 7 bases. V was clipped by 5 bases and J by 6 bases; unmatched bases: 6. The CDR3 consists of 14 residues. Germline V gives CDR1 SGHTA, CDR2 FQGNSA. The CDR3 spells CASSPGLGPGELFF. The CDR3 DNA follows: TGTGCCAGCAGCCCTGGACTAGGCCCCGGGGAGCTGTTTTTT.

Notes on this clonotype: A much larger clone sits a single nucleotide away, making a read error possible. The CDR3 here is CASSVPGRGSNEQFF. Here the CDR3 DNA reads TGTGCCAGCAGTGTGCCCGGGAGGGGGTCCAATGAGCAGTTCTTC. The V call is TRBV6-2 or TRBV6-3, the J call TRBJ2-1; 8 bases agree with TRBD2. This CDR3 comprises 15 residues. V lost 5 bases to trimming and J lost 6 bases; unmatched junction nucleotides: 9. In germline, CDR1 is MNHEY, CDR2 SVGEGT.

In its sample, this clonotype was seen many times. V usage is TRBV28 and J usage is TRBJ2-7; 9 nucleotides match TRBD2. There are 14 residues in the CDR3. Trimming at V came to 5 bases and at J to 3 bases, leaving 5 bases not matched to a gene. The germline gives CDR1 MDHEN, CDR2 SYDVKM. The DNA for the CDR3 is TGTGCCAGCAGTCTTCAGACTAGCGGCTACGAGCAGTACTTC. Translated: CASSLQTSGYEQYF.

The chain is built from TRBV9 and TRBJ2-2; the D is unclear. The germline V gene has CDR1 SGDLS and CDR2 YYNGEE. The ends were cut back, 5 bases at V and 0 bases at J, with 8 bases in the middle. CDR3 length equals 14 residues. CDR3 nucleotides: TGTGCCAGCAGGGAGAGTTCGAACACCGGGGAGCTGTTTTTT. Protein product: CASRESSNTGELFF.

CDR3 amino acids: CATSRSTGLALGKDTQYF. For the CDR3, the DNA is TGTGCCACCAGCAGGTCGACAGGACTAGCGCTAGGTAAAGATACGCAGTATTTT. The chain carries TRBV15 and TRBJ2-3, with 9 positions matching TRBD2. Germline CDR1 is LNHNV and CDR2 is YYDKDF (reference sequence). The CDR3 contains 18 residues. With V trimmed by 3 bases and J by 5 bases, 15 bases remained unmatched.

Of note for this clonotype: A read error is possible here, since a much larger clone lies one base away. V usage is TRBV7-6 and J usage is TRBJ1-1, with 8 bases matching TRBD1. Germline CDR1 SGHVS, CDR2 FNYEAQ. This CDR3 is built from 14 residues. The CDR3 loop reads CASSRTGMGTEVFF. The CDR3 bases are TGTGCCAGCAGCAGGACAGGGATGGGCACTGAAGTTTTCTTT. The whole variable domain, remainder taken from reference TRBV7-6 and TRBJ1-1, is GAGVSQSPRYKVTKRGQDVALRCDPISGHVSLYWYRQALGQGPEFLTYFNYEAQQDKSGLPNDRFSAERPEGSISTLTIQRTEQRDSAMYRCASSRTGMGTEVFFGQGTRLTVV.

The chain carries TRBV5-1 and TRBJ2-7; 9 bases align to TRBD2. J lost 2 bases, V lost 0 bases, and 9 bases had no gene match. The CDR3 extends over 17 amino acids. Germline V gene sequence: CDR1 SGHRS, CDR2 YFSETQ. The CDR3 is CASSLAKGTSYPYEQYF. The CDR3, as DNA: TGCGCCAGCAGCTTGGCCAAGGGGACTAGCTATCCCTACGAGCAGTACTTC.

V usage is TRBV20-1 and J usage is TRBJ2-1; 10 bases align to TRBD2. Losses at the gene ends were 5 bases for V and 1 base for J; bases not matched to a gene: 11. The germline V gene encodes CDR1 DFQATT and CDR2 SNEGSKA (reference sequence). The CDR3 length is 17 residues. CDR3 residues: CSADDSPSGSSYNEQFF. In DNA, the CDR3 is TGCAGTGCTGACGACTCGCCTAGCGGGAGTTCCTACAATGAGCAGTTCTTC.

This clonotype has at least ten counts. The rearrangement joins TRBV10-3 to TRBJ2-7; possible D gene TRBD2, 6 bases. In germline, CDR1 is ENHRY, CDR2 SYGVKD. With 3 bases removed from V and 0 bases from J, the gap between germline ends came to 6 bases. The CDR3 consists of 13 residues. The CDR3 reads CAISDSGSYEQYF. CDR3 DNA: TGTGCCATCAGTGATAGCGGCTCCTACGAGCAGTACTTC.

The gene calls are TRBV29-1 and TRBJ2-5; TRBD1 is a possible D gene (5 bases). Germline CDR1 reads SQVTM; CDR2 reads ANQGSEA. Trimming removed 4 bases at V and 2 bases at J, with 8 bases between. This CDR3 spans 12 amino acids. The DNA of the CDR3 is TGCAGCGTTGTCAGGGTTCAAGAGACCCAGTACTTC. Its translation: CSVVRVQETQYF.

Of note for this clonotype: Being one base from a much bigger clone, this may be a read error. For the CDR3, the DNA is TGTGCCAGCACCCCCGACCCGGCGTACTCCTACGATCAGTACTTC. The encoded protein is CASTPDPAYSYDQYF. This chain links TRBV6-1 with TRBJ2-7; D remains ambiguous. This CDR3 region has 15 residues. Germline CDR1 and CDR2: MNHNS and SASEGT.